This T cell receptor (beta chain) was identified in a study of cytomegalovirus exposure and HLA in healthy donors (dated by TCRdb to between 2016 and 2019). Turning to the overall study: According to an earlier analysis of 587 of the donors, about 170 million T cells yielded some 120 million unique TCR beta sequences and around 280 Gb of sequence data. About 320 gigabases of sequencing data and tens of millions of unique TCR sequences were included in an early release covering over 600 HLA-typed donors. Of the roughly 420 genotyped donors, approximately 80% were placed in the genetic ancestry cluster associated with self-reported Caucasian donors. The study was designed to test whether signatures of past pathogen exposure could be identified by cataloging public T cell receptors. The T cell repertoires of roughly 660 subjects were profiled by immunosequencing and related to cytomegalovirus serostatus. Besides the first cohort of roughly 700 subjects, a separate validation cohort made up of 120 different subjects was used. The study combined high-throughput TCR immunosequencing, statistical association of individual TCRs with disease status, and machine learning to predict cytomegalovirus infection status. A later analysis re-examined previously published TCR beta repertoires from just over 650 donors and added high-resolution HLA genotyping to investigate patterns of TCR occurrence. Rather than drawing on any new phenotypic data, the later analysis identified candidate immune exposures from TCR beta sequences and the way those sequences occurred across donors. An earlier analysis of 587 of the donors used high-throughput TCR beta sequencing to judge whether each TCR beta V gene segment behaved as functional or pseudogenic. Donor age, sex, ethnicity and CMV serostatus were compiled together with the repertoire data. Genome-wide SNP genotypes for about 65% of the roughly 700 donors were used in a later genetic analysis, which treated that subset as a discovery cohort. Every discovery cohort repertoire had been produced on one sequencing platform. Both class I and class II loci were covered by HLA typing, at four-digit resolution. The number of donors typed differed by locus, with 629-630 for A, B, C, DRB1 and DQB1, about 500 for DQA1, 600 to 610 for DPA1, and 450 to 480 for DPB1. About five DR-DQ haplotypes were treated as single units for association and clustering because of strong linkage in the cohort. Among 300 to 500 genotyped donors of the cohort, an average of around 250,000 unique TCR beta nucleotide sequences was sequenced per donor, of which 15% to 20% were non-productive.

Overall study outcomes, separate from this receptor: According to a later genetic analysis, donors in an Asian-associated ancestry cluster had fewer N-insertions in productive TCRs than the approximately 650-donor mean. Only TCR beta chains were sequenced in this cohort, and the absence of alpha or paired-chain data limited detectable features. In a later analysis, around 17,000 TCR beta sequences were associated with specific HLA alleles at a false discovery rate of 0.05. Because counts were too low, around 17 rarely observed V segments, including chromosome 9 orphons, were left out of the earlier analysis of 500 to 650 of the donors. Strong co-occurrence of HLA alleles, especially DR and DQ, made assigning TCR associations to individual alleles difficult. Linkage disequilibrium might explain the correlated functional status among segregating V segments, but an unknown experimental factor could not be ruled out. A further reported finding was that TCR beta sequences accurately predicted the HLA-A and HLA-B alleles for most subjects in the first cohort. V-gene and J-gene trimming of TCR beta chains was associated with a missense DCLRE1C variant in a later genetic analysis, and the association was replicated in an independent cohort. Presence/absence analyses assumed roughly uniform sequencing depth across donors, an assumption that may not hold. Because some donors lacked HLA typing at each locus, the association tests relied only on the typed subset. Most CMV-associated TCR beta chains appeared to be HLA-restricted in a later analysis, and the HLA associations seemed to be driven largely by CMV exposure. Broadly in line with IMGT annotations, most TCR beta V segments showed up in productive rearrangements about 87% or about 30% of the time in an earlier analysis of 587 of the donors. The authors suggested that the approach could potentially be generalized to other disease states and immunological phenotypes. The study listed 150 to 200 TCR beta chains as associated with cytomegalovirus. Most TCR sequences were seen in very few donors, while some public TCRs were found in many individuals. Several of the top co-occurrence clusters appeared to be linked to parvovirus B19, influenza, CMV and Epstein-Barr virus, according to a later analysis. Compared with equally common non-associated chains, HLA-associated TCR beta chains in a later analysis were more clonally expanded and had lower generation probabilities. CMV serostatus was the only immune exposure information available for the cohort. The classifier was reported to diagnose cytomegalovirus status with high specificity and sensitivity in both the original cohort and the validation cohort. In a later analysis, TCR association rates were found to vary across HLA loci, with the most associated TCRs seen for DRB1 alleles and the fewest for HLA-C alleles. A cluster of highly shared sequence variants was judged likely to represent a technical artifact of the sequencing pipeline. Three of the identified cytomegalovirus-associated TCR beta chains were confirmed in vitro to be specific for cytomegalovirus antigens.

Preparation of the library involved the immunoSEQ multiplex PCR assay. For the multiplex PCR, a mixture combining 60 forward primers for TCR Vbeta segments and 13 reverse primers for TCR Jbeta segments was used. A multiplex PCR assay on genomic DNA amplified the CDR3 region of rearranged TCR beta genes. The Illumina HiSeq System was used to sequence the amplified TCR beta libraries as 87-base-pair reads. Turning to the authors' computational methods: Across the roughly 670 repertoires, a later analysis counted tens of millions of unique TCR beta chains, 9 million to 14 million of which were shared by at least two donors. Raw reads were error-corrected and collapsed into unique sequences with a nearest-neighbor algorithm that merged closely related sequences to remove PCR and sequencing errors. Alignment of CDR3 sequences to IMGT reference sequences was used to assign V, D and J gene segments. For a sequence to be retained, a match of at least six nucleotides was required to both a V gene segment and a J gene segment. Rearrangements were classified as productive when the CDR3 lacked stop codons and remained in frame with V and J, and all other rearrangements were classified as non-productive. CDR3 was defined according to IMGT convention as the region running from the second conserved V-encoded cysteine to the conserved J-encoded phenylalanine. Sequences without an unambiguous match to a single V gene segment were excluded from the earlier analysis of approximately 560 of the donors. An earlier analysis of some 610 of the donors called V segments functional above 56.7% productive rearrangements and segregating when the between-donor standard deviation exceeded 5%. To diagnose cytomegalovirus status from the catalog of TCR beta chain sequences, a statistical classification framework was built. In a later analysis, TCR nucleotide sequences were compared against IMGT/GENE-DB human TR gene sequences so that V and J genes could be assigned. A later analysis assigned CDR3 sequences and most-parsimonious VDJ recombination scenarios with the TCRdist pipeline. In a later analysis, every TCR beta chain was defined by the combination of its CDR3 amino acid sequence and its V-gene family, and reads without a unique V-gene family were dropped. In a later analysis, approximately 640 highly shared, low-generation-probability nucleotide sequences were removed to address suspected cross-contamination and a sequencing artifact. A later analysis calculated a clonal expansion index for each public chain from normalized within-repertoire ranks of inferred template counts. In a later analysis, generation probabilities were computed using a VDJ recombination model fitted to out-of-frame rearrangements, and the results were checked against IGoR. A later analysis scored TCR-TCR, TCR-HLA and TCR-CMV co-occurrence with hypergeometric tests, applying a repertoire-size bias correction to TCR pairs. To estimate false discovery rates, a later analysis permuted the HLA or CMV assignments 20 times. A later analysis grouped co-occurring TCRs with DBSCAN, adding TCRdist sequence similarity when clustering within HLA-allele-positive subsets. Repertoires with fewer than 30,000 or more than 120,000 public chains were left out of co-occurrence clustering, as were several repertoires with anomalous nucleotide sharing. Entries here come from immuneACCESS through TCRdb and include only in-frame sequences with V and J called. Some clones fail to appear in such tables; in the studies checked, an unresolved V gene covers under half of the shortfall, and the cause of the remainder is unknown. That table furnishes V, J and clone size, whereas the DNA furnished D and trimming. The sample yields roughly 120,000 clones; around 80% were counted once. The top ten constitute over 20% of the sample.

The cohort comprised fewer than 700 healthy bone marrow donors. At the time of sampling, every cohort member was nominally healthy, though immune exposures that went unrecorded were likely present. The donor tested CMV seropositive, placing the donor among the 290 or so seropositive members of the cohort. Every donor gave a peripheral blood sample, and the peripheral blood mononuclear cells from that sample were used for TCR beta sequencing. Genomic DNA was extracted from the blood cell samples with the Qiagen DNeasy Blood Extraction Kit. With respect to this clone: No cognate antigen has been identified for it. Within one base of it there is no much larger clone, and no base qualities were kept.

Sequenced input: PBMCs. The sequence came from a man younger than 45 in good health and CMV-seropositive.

The CDR3 in this case is CASSNRDRGLYEQYV. The nucleotide sequence is TGTGCCAGCAGTAACCGGGACAGGGGGCTATACGAGCAGTACGTC. The chain is assembled from TRBV6-5 and TRBJ2-7; the central 12 bases match TRBD1. V is pruned by 5 bases and J by 4 bases, leaving 6 bases of the junction without a gene match. The CDR3 runs 15 amino acids, cysteine and valine included. CDR3 DNA only is kept here, 45 bases in frame from base 1. Based on the germline V gene, the CDR1 and CDR2 sequences are MNHEY and SVGAGI.